A single sample is the source of the 26 T cell receptor beta chains below, sequenced in a study. TCRdb re-called the RT-PCR reads with MiXCR, one entry per CDR3 protein. The table shows about 700,000 distinct CDR3 sequences, with 12% to 15% occurring only once. What was sequenced was memory CD4+ T cells from blood. The source of these receptors is a female donor in good health, serving as a healthy control.

This clonotype was observed a few times. This rearrangement joins TRBV7-8 to TRBJ2-1; 9 bases fit TRBD1. The CDR3 length is 15 residues. With 4 bases clipped from V and 4 bases from J, the junction kept 5 bases outside the gene matches. Germline lookup yields CDR1 SGHVS and CDR2 FQNEAQ. CDR3 region: CASSSWGQGYNEQFF. The CDR3 nucleotides are TGTGCCAGCAGCTCCTGGGGACAGGGATACAATGAGCAGTTCTTC.

CDR3 amino acids: CASSGSGASGMIGELFF. The CDR3 DNA is TGTGCCAGCAGCGGATCGGGGGCTAGCGGGATGATCGGGGAGCTGTTTTTT. The V call is TRBV9, the J call TRBJ2-2, with TRBD2 identical over 9 bases. The V gene's germline CDR1 is SGDLS and CDR2 YYNGEE. J gave up 7 bases and V 3 bases, and 13 bases lay outside the gene matches. The CDR3 contains 17 residues.

The chain employs TRBV18 and TRBJ2-3; TRBD1 aligns across 10 bases. The V gene end was trimmed by 1 base and the J gene end by 5 bases; junction bases not matched to a gene: 3. Germline CDR1 reads KGHSH; CDR2 reads LQKENI. The CDR3 contains 15 residues. The CDR3 DNA is TGTGCCAGCTCACCACAAGGACAGGGGGGAGATACGCAGTATTTT. As protein: CASSPQGQGGDTQYF.

This clonotype has just a few counts. The rearrangement joins TRBV18 to TRBJ1-1; the D gene is possibly TRBD1 (5 bases). The CDR3 has 12 amino acids. Trimming took off 3 bases at V and 7 bases at J, with 9 bases between the two ends. Germline V gives CDR1 KGHSH, CDR2 LQKENI. The CDR3 bases are TGTGCCAGCTCACCTTCCCAGGGTGAAGCTTTCTTT. Protein product: CASSPSQGEAFF.

A few counts support this clonotype. V gene TRBV5-1 combines with J gene TRBJ2-7, with 8 bases lining up with TRBD1. V was clipped by 4 bases and J by 7 bases; unmatched bases: 13. Germline V CDR1 and CDR2: SGHRS, YFSETQ. This CDR3 is 15 amino acids long. CDR3 coding DNA: TGCGCCAGCAGCCCGATCAGCCAGGGGGCGGGGGAGCAGTACTTC. This codes for CASSPISQGAGEQYF. The entire variable domain, with the rest obtained from reference TRBV5-1 and TRBJ2-7, is as follows: KAGVTQTPRYLIKTRGQQVTLSCSPISGHRSVSWYQQTPGQGLQFLFEYFSETQRNKGNFPGRFSGRQFSNSRSEMNVSTLELGDSALYLCASSPISQGAGEQYFGPGTRLTVT.

The chain carries TRBV11-2 and TRBJ2-3; unclear D gene. Germline-derived CDR1 and CDR2 are SGHAT and FQNNGV. This CDR3 has 14 residues. V lost 1 base, J lost 2 bases, and 7 bases lay in between. In DNA, the CDR3 is TGTGCCAGCAGCTTAGCAATTGTCACAGATACGCAGTATTTT. Translating gives CASSLAIVTDTQYF.

A few counts support this clonotype. V is TRBV7-3 and J is TRBJ2-2; a possible D gene is TRBD2 (6 bases). The ends were cut back, 5 bases at V and 1 base at J, with 14 bases in the middle. This CDR3 is 16 amino acids long. Looked up from germline, CDR1 is SGHTA and CDR2 is FQGTGA. The CDR3 DNA sequence: TGTGCCAGCAGCCCATTTAGCGGCCTGAACACCGGGGAGCTGTTTTTT. Translated: CASSPFSGLNTGELFF.

A few counts support this clonotype. The chain couples TRBV7-2 to TRBJ2-2; 8 bases agree with TRBD1. The CDR3 covers 14 residues. Looked up from germline, CDR1 is SGHTA and CDR2 is FQGNSA. V was clipped by 4 bases and J by 6 bases; unmatched bases: 4. This CDR3 reads CASSSRTGSGELFF. As DNA, the CDR3 is TGTGCCAGCAGCTCCCGGACAGGGTCCGGGGAGCTGTTTTTT.

In its sample, this clonotype was seen many times. Here the CDR3 DNA reads TGTGCCAGCTCACCACCGACAGTTCAAGAGACCCAGTACTTC. This sequence encodes CASSPPTVQETQYF. The chain joins TRBV18 to TRBJ2-5, with D maybe TRBD1 (5 bases). Trimming cost V 0 bases and J 2 bases, with 7 bases left between them. The germline CDR1 and CDR2 sequences are KGHSH and LQKENI. The CDR3 is made up of 14 amino acids.

This clonotype occurred many times. V gene TRBV11-2 combines with J gene TRBJ2-1; the D is unclear. The V end was cut by 6 bases, the J end by 0 bases, with 6 bases between. This CDR3 contains 13 residues. Germline lookup yields CDR1 SGHAT and CDR2 FQNNGV. CDR3 DNA: TGTGCCAGCAGTTGGGGCTCCTACAATGAGCAGTTCTTC. Its translation is CASSWGSYNEQFF.

At least ten counts were recorded for this clonotype. V and J are TRBV20-1 and TRBJ2-3; 8 bases are shared with TRBD2. V was pared by 6 bases and J by 1 base, with 3 bases of the junction left unmatched. There are 13 residues in the CDR3. The germline CDR1 and CDR2 sequences are DFQATT and SNEGSKA (reference sequence). DNA for the CDR3: TGCAGTGCCGCGACTAGCGGCACAGATACGCAGTATTTT. This encodes CSAATSGTDTQYF.

The rearrangement uses TRBV4-1 and TRBJ2-2; no reliable D call. The length of the CDR3 is 14 residues. The V gene lost 1 base and the J gene lost 3 bases, with 6 bases spanning the gap. Germline V gives CDR1 MGHRA, CDR2 YSYEKL. The CDR3 here is CASSQADHTGELFF. CDR3 DNA: TGCGCCAGCAGCCAAGCGGATCACACCGGGGAGCTGTTTTTT.

This clonotype has more than one count but fewer than ten. This sequence joins TRBV5-1 and TRBJ1-1; 10 bases line up with TRBD1. V shed 3 bases and J 1 base; nucleotides not matched to a gene: 6. The CDR3 runs 16 residues. CDR1 SGHRS and CDR2 YFSETQ come from the germline V gene. The CDR3 nucleotides are TGCGCCAGCAGCTCCCAAGGGACAGGGGCGAACACTGAAGCTTTCTTT. It is translated as CASSSQGTGANTEAFF.

V is TRBV27 and J is TRBJ2-6; D ambiguous. V was trimmed by 0 bases and J by 0 bases, leaving 12 bases between them. The CDR3 totals 18 residues. CDR1 is MNHEY, CDR2 SMNVEV, per germline (reference sequence). The CDR3 coding sequence is TGTGCCAGCAGTTTATCTCAGGCTGAGATCTCTGGGGCCAACGTCCTGACTTTC. It codes for CASSLSQAEISGANVLTF. The full variable domain, completed using reference TRBV27 and TRBJ2-6, is EAQVTQNPRYLITVTGKKLTVTCSQNMNHEYMSWYRQDPGLGLRQIYYSMNVEVTDKGDVPEGYKVSRKEKRNFPLILESPSPNQTSLYFCASSLSQAEISGANVLTFGAGSRLTVL.

This sequence joins TRBV5-1 and TRBJ1-2; D gene unclear. Trimming cost V 6 bases and J 5 bases, with 20 bases left between them. There are 15 residues in the CDR3. Germline V lookup: CDR1 SGHRS, CDR2 YFSETQ. CDR3 sequence (DNA): TGCGCCAGCATCCTACGGACCCACGAAGGGTATGGCTACACCTTC. As protein: CASILRTHEGYGYTF. The variable domain in full, completed from reference TRBV5-1 and TRBJ1-2, reads KAGVTQTPRYLIKTRGQQVTLSCSPISGHRSVSWYQQTPGQGLQFLFEYFSETQRNKGNFPGRFSGRQFSNSRSEMNVSTLELGDSALYLCASILRTHEGYGYTFGSGTRLTVV.

This clonotype has a handful of counts. This sequence joins TRBV12-3 or TRBV12-4 and TRBJ1-5; D not resolved. The CDR3 has 14 amino acids. Trimming shortened V by 6 bases and J by 6 bases, and 15 bases separated the two germline ends. The CDR3: CASSAPVDGQPQHF. CDR3 nucleotide sequence: TGTGCCAGCAGCGCCCCGGTAGACGGTCAGCCCCAGCATTTT.

The chain combines TRBV27 with TRBJ2-7; 8 nucleotides agree with TRBD2. The V gene's germline CDR1 is MNHEY and CDR2 SMNVEV (reference sequence). V dropped 0 bases and J dropped 4; count of bases not matched to a gene: 11. The CDR3 is 17 residues long. CDR3: CASSLSGLAPRGYEQYF. CDR3 nucleotides: TGTGCCAGCAGTTTATCCGGACTAGCTCCGAGGGGTTACGAGCAGTACTTC.

Remarks on this clonotype: At one end the junction does not follow the germline gene, possibly because of a read error. This chain connects TRBV10-1 to TRBJ2-7, with 9 bases aligning to TRBD1. There are 15 residues in the CDR3. The germline gives CDR1 WNHNN, CDR2 SYGVQD (reference sequence). The CDR3 reads CANSGSRDRAYEQYF. The CDR3 DNA reads as TGCGCCAACAGTGGATCTCGGGACAGGGCTTACGAGCAGTACTTC.

The rearrangement joins TRBV7-2 to TRBJ2-3, with 9 positions matching TRBD2. V gave up 1 base and J gave up 7 bases; unmatched junction bases: 9. The CDR3 is 16 amino acids. The germline CDR1 and CDR2 sequences are SGHTA and FQGNSA. CDR3 region: CASSLEIPSGVYTQYF. CDR3 nucleotide sequence: TGTGCCAGCAGCTTAGAAATCCCTAGCGGGGTTTATACGCAGTATTTT.

This clonotype was found many times. The chain has TRBV7-2 and TRBJ1-2; the D is unclear. V was trimmed by 1 base and J by 8 bases, leaving 8 bases between them. The germline V gene has CDR1 SGHTA and CDR2 FQGNSA. This CDR3 has 12 residues. In DNA, the CDR3 is TGTGCCAGCAGCTTAGTCAATCGGGGCTACACCTTC. The encoded protein is CASSLVNRGYTF.

This clonotype showed up just a few times. The chain carries TRBV7-2 and TRBJ1-2; TRBD1 might be the D (6 bases). This CDR3 spans 16 amino acids. CDR1 SGHTA and CDR2 FQGNSA come from the germline V gene. V shed 0 bases and J shed 4 bases, with 15 bases lying between them. The CDR3 region has the DNA TGTGCCAGCAGCTTAGCGGGGGGGGGCGCTAGCTATGGCTACACCTTC. Amino acids: CASSLAGGGASYGYTF.

The chain uses TRBV20-1 and TRBJ1-5; D is undetermined. This CDR3 spans 12 amino acids. Per the germline V gene, CDR1 is DFQATT and CDR2 is SNEGSKA (reference sequence). Deletions cut 4 bases from V and 4 bases from J, with 8 bases between. DNA of the CDR3: TGCAGTGCTACTGACGGGAATCAGCCCCAGCATTTT. Its protein is CSATDGNQPQHF.

The rearrangement links TRBV5-1 to TRBJ2-1; D might be TRBD2 (6 bases). With 2 bases removed from V and 6 bases from J, the gap between germline ends came to 9 bases. This CDR3 is 13 amino acids long. CDR1 is SGHRS and CDR2 is YFSETQ in the germline V gene. The CDR3 protein is CASSFVGGNEQFF. In DNA, the CDR3 is TGCGCCAGCAGCTTTGTGGGAGGCAATGAGCAGTTCTTC. The full variable domain, its missing parts supplied by reference TRBV5-1 and TRBJ2-1, is KAGVTQTPRYLIKTRGQQVTLSCSPISGHRSVSWYQQTPGQGLQFLFEYFSETQRNKGNFPGRFSGRQFSNSRSEMNVSTLELGDSALYLCASSFVGGNEQFFGPGTRLTVL.

This clonotype was observed a few times. V and J are TRBV16 and TRBJ2-7; 8 bases map to TRBD1. The trim removed 1 base at V and 3 bases at J, leaving 14 bases unmatched. This CDR3 comprises 18 residues. Looked up from germline, CDR1 is KGHSY and CDR2 is FQNENV. CDR3 region: CASSQLGRGRDAGYEQYF. The CDR3 DNA reads TGTGCCAGCAGCCAATTGGGCAGGGGGCGCGACGCCGGCTACGAGCAGTACTTC. The full variable domain, completed using reference TRBV16 and TRBJ2-7, is GEEVAQTPKHLVRGEGQKAKLYCAPIKGHSYVFWYQQVLKNEFKFLISFQNENVFDETGMPKERFSAKCLPNSPCSLEIQATKLEDSAVYFCASSQLGRGRDAGYEQYFGPGTRLTVT.

About this clonotype: Compared with germline, one end of the junction differs, possibly owing to a read error. V usage is TRBV7-3 and J usage is TRBJ2-5, with D tentatively TRBD1 or TRBD2 (5 bases each). Germline-derived CDR1 and CDR2 are SGHTA and FQGTGA. The CDR3 is 15 residues long. The CDR3 sequence: CASSSGPTRGEIQYF. The CDR3 bases are TGTGCCAGCAGCTCCGGGCCGACAAGGGGAGAGATCCAGTACTTC.

This clonotype was found many times. The V and J genes are TRBV4-3 and TRBJ2-1; TRBD2 is a possible D gene (6 bases). This CDR3 has 17 amino acids. Trimming pared 1 base from V and 4 bases from J, leaving 17 bases between. Germline V gene data show CDR1 as LGHNA and CDR2 as YSLEER. The CDR3 sequence is CASSQGSAGSIYNEQFF. The CDR3 bases are TGCGCCAGCAGCCAAGGAAGTGCGGGATCTATATACAATGAGCAGTTCTTC.